A selection of T cell receptor beta chains follows, all from one sample in a study of cytomegalovirus exposure and HLA in healthy donors. Using immunoSEQ multiplex PCR, the repertoire was profiled, and TCRdb retains in-frame clones only, with some absent. The table lists approximately 72,000 clones, roughly four fifths of them singletons. Sequencing was done on a sample of PBMCs. These receptor sequences come from a man aged 18-30 years in good health and CMV-seronegative. CDR3s include the opening cysteine and the closing phenylalanine or tryptophan. The order of the fields is clone size, D gene, J gene, V gene, CDR3 protein, CDR3 DNA. A D gene is named only where the DNA matches it firmly. A row's size may be missing; if present it is once, few, many or a size class.

- | TRBD1 | TRBJ2-1 | TRBV19 | CASSTTGTGHEQFF | TGTGCCAGTAGTACGACCGGGACAGGGCACGAGCAGTTCTTC
- | - | TRBJ2-3 | TRBV14 | CASSQVADTQYF | TGTGCCAGCAGCCAGGTCGCGGATACGCAGTATTTT
- | TRBD2 | TRBJ2-3 | TRBV7-8 | CAGGTSGGDPDTQYF | TGTGCAGGAGGGACGTCGGGGGGGGATCCAGATACGCAGTATTTT
- | - | TRBJ1-3 | TRBV29-1 | CSVGHTLGPGNTIYF | TGCAGCGTTGGGCATACTCTAGGCCCTGGAAACACCATATATTTT
few | TRBD1 | TRBJ1-1 | TRBV4-3 | CASSPGQGKANTEAFF | TGCGCCAGCAGCCCCGGACAGGGAAAGGCGAACACTGAAGCTTTCTTT
- | - | TRBJ1-6 | TRBV7-3 | CASSPSGANNSPLHF | TGTGCCAGCAGCCCGAGTGGGGCCAATAATTCACCCCTCCACTTT
few | - | TRBJ2-2 | TRBV29-1 | CSGVRSEGGELFF | TGCAGCGGGGTTCGTTCGGAGGGAGGGGAGCTGTTTTTT
- | - | TRBJ2-7 | TRBV7-9 | CASSSRVGTSYEQYF | TGTGCCAGCAGCTCCAGGGTAGGGACTTCCTACGAGCAGTACTTC
- | - | TRBJ2-7 | TRBV6-1 | CASRGGAVPYEQYF | TGTGCCAGCAGGGGGGGGGCTGTACCCTACGAGCAGTACTTC
- | TRBD1 | TRBJ1-1 | TRBV5-1 | CASSLFPLGQGANTEAFF | TGCGCCAGCAGCTTGTTTCCGTTGGGACAGGGGGCGAACACTGAAGCTTTCTTT
- | - | TRBJ1-2 | TRBV30 | CAWSVTGNYGYTF | TGTGCCTGGAGTGTAACAGGGAACTATGGCTACACCTTC
- | - | TRBJ1-1 | TRBV5-1 | CASSPGDSLLLNTEAFF | TGCGCCAGCAGCCCCGGGGACTCCTTACTTTTGAACACTGAAGCTTTCTTT
once | - | TRBJ2-2 | TRBV18 | CASSPLSITGELFF | TGTGCCAGCTCACCACTTAGTATAACCGGGGAGCTGTTTTTT
- | - | TRBJ1-3 | TRBV9 | CASSDPQPGHPLTHSGNTIYF | TGTGCCAGCAGCGACCCCCAACCGGGACACCCACTCACACACTCTGGAAACACCATATATTTT
- | TRBD2 | TRBJ2-3 | TRBV30 | CAWTTSGGADTQYF | TGTGCCTGGACGACTAGCGGGGGGGCAGATACGCAGTATTTT
- | - | TRBJ2-7 | TRBV5-4 | CASSLQGVYEQYF | TGTGCCAGCAGCTTGCAGGGTGTCTACGAGCAGTACTTC
- | TRBD1 | TRBJ1-2 | TRBV2 | CASSQRTGTTDGYTF | TGTGCCAGCAGCCAAAGGACAGGGACAACCGATGGCTACACCTTC
- | - | TRBJ2-4 | TRBV4-3 | CASSQGTTGVDIQYF | TGCGCCAGCAGCCAAGGGACCACCGGGGTCGACATTCAGTACTTC
- | - | TRBJ1-1 | TRBV6-5 | CASSTGELMNTEAFF | TGTGCCAGCAGTACCGGTGAACTCATGAACACTGAAGCTTTCTTT
- | TRBD1 | TRBJ2-7 | TRBV4-1 | CASSRIGDSSYEQYF | TGCGCCAGCAGCCGGATAGGGGACAGCTCCTACGAGCAGTACTTC
- | - | TRBJ2-5 | TRBV6-5 | CASSSDGAQETQYF | TGTGCCAGCAGTTCCGATGGGGCCCAAGAGACTCAGTACTTC
- | - | TRBJ1-2 | TRBV6-6 | CASSQDSNYGYTF | TGTGCCAGCAGTCAGGACAGTAACTATGGCTACACCTTC
- | - | TRBJ1-1 | TRBV7-3 | CASSQRAGLEAFF | TGTGCCAGCAGCCAAAGGGCGGGCTTGGAAGCTTTCTTT
- | TRBD2 | TRBJ2-3 | TRBV7-6 | CASSLGVGGGDTDTQYF | TGTGCCAGCAGCTTAGGGGTGGGCGGGGGGGACACAGATACGCAGTATTTT
- | - | TRBJ2-6 | TRBV5-8 | CASSLAGRIGANVLTF | TGTGCCAGCAGCTTGGCGGGGAGGATTGGGGCCAACGTCCTGACTTTC
- | TRBD1 | TRBJ1-2 | TRBV7-2 | CASSLGGTGFYTF | TGTGCCAGCAGTCTAGGCGGGACAGGGTTCTACACCTTC
- | TRBD1 | TRBJ1-1 | TRBV2 | CARNEGAGTEAFF | TGTGCCAGAAATGAGGGGGCCGGCACTGAAGCTTTCTTT
- | TRBD2 | TRBJ2-5 | TRBV6-6 | CASSSREGGRETQYF | TGTGCCAGCAGTTCCCGGGAGGGGGGCCGAGAGACCCAGTACTTC
- | TRBD2 | TRBJ2-3 | TRBV29-1 | CSVETSGSLGTQYF | TGCAGCGTCGAAACTAGCGGGAGTCTGGGGACGCAGTATTTT
- | TRBD1 | TRBJ1-4 | TRBV28 | CASSTPRDRAEKLFF | TGTGCCAGCAGTACACCCCGGGACAGGGCTGAAAAACTGTTTTTT
- | - | TRBJ1-4 | TRBV6-6 | CASSYGRGGEKLFF | TGTGCCAGCAGTTACGGCAGGGGCGGTGAAAAACTGTTTTTT
few | TRBD1 | TRBJ1-2 | TRBV5-4 | CASSLVPGGDYGYTF | TGTGCCAGCAGCTTGGTTCCAGGGGGCGACTATGGCTACACCTTC
- | - | TRBJ2-3 | TRBV10-3 | CAISESSGMTDTQYF | TGTGCCATCAGTGAGTCTTCGGGAATGACAGATACGCAGTATTTT